The entry below describes one TCR beta chain. Its target is not known. Vbeta (60) and Jbeta (13) primers were used in the PCR. Sequencing was performed with immunoSEQ multiplex PCR; in TCRdb, only in-frame clones are kept and a portion is missing. This table has approximately 190,000 clones, approximately 78% appearing once. This sample stems from a study of cytomegalovirus exposure and HLA in healthy donors. The study, taken as a whole, reports: TCR sequences were mostly rare, though some public TCRs occurred in many donors. Reportedly, HLA-A and HLA-B alleles of most subjects were accurately predicted from TCR beta. Researchers catalogued around 150 TCR beta chains as cytomegalovirus-associated. In terms of immune exposure information, only CMV serostatus was available.

The CDR3 runs to 15 residues. V was clipped by 7 bases and J by 3 bases; unmatched bases: 10. The germline gives CDR1 MNHNS, CDR2 SASEGT. This TCR was recovered from a woman aged 18-35 years in good health and CMV-seronegative. The sequenced material came from PBMCs. This rearrangement joins TRBV6-1 to TRBJ1-2, with 8 bases lining up with TRBD1. As DNA, the CDR3 is TGTGCCAGCAATGCCGGGACAGGAACCGACTATGGCTACACCTTC. This codes for CASNAGTGTDYGYTF.